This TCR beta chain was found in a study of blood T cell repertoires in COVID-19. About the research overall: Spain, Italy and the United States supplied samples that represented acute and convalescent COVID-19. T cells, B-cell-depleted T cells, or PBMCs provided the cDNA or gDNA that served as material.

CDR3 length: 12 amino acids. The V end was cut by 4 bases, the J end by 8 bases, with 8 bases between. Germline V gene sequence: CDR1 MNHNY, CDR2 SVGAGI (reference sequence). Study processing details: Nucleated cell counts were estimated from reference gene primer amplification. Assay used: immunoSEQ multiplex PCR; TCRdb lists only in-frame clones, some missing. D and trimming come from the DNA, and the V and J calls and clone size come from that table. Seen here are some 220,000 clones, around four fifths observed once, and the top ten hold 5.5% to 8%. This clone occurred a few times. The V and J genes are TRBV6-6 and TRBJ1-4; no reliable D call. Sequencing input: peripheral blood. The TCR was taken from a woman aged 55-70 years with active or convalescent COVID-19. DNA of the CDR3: TGTGCCAGCAGTTCGGGAGAAGAAAAACTGTTTTTT. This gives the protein CASSSGEEKLFF.